Listed below are T cell receptor beta chains from one sample, sequenced in a study of T cell responses to AZD1222 COVID-19 vaccine. Sequenced by immunoSEQ multiplex PCR; TCRdb stores in-frame clones only, minus some. The data contain 150,000 to 200,000 clones, 90% to 95% of them singletons. Sequencing used peripheral blood, obtained on day 0 of AZD1222 vaccination. These receptors all come from an adult in good health. Both conserved end residues are part of each CDR3. D genes are given only for firm matches. Clone size, where shown, is once, few, many, or a class for clones that have expanded.

>TRBD1|TRBJ1-1|NA|TRBV18
TGTGCCAGCTCACAGGGACAGGGGGCAGTAGGTGAAGCTTTCTTT
CASSQGQGAVGEAFF
>TRBD1|TRBJ2-3|NA|TRBV20-1
TGCAGTGCTAGTACCGGGACAGGGTTTCCCCATACGCAGTATTTT
CSASTGTGFPHTQYF
>NA|TRBJ2-1|NA|TRBV5-8
TGTGCCAGCAACTTGGCTAGCTTACGATTTGAGCAGTTCTTC
CASNLASLRFEQFF
>NA|TRBJ2-3|NA|TRBV5-5
TGTGCCAGCAGCTGGCAATGGGGTCCAGATACGCAGTATTTT
CASSWQWGPDTQYF
>NA|TRBJ2-5|NA|TRBV30
TGTGCCTGGAGTGTACTAAGGGAGACCCAGTACTTC
CAWSVLRETQYF
>NA|TRBJ2-5|NA|TRBV4-1
TGCGCCAGCAGCCAAGGGGTGAGAGAGACCCAGTACTTC
CASSQGVRETQYF
>TRBD2|TRBJ2-5|few|TRBV15
TGTGCCACCAGCACCGGACTAGCGGGAGGCGAAGAGACCCAGTACTTC
CATSTGLAGGEETQYF
>TRBD1|TRBJ1-5|NA|TRBV7-8
TGTGCCAGCAGCTTAGACGGGACAGGGGGCCAGCCCCAGCATTTT
CASSLDGTGGQPQHF
>TRBD1|TRBJ1-5|NA|TRBV19
TGTGCCAGTAGCCTGACAGGGTGGAGCAATCAGCCCCAGCATTTT
CASSLTGWSNQPQHF
>NA|TRBJ1-2|NA|TRBV4-1
TGCGCCAGCAGCCAAGATTCCAGGGGAGGCTATGGCTACACCTTC
CASSQDSRGGYGYTF
>TRBD2|TRBJ2-5|NA|TRBV6-1
TGTGCCAGCAGTGTAGCGGGAAGGGGTGGGCAAGAGACCCAGTACTTC
CASSVAGRGGQETQYF
>TRBD1|TRBJ1-4|few|TRBV6-5
TGTGCCAGCAGTCGGACAGGGAGAGAAAAACTGTTTTTT
CASSRTGREKLFF
>TRBD1|TRBJ1-5|NA|TRBV7-2
TGTGCCAGCAGCCCCCAGGGGGACCGCAATCAGCCCCAGCATTTT
CASSPQGDRNQPQHF
>NA|TRBJ1-1|NA|TRBV2
TGTGCCAGCAGCAACGAGTGGTACTACGCTTTCTTT
CASSNEWYYAFF
>NA|TRBJ2-7|NA|TRBV5-8
TGTGCCAGCAGCTTGGGGCAGGAAATCTACGAGCAGTACTTC
CASSLGQEIYEQYF
>NA|TRBJ1-5|NA|TRBV5-1
TGCGCCAGCAGCTTGGAACCCGTTGATAGCAATCAGCCCCAGCATTTT
CASSLEPVDSNQPQHF
>NA|TRBJ1-1|NA|TRBV29-1
TGCAGCGTTGTGAGGGGCAGGGGAACTGAAGCTTTCTTT
CSVVRGRGTEAFF
>NA|TRBJ1-5|NA|TRBV5-3
TGTGCCAGAAGCTTGAGACAGAATCAGCCCCAGCATTTT
CARSLRQNQPQHF
>NA|TRBJ2-7|NA|TRBV5-1
TGCGCCAGCAGCTTCGTCTACGAGCAGTACTTC
CASSFVYEQYF
>NA|TRBJ1-2|NA|TRBV12-5
TGTGCTAGTGGTTTGGTAAACTATGGCTACACCTTC
CASGLVNYGYTF
>NA|TRBJ1-2|NA|TRBV4-1
TGCGCCAGCAGCCCGGGACTGATCAACAACTATGGCTACACCTTC
CASSPGLINNYGYTF
>NA|TRBJ1-2|NA|TRBV3-1/TRBV3-2
TGTGCCAGCAGCCAACAGGGTACTGGCTACACCTTC
CASSQQGTGYTF
>TRBD2|TRBJ2-1|NA|TRBV25-1
TGTGCCAGCAGTGTAGGAGCGGGATACCACAATGAGCAGTTCTTC
CASSVGAGYHNEQFF
>NA|TRBJ2-1|once|TRBV12-3/TRBV12-4
TGTGCCAGCAGTTTTCCGCGGAATGAGCAGTTCTTC
CASSFPRNEQFF
>NA|TRBJ2-7|few|TRBV27
TGTGCCAGCAGTCACGAATCCTCCTACGAGCAGTACTTC
CASSHESSYEQYF
>NA|TRBJ2-1|NA|TRBV9
TGTGCCAGCAGCGTAGGACTAGGCAATGAGCAGTTCTTC
CASSVGLGNEQFF
>TRBD1|TRBJ1-2|NA|TRBV29-1
TGCAGCGTTGCCTTGGACAGGGGAAACTATGGCTACACCTTC
CSVALDRGNYGYTF
>NA|TRBJ1-3|NA|TRBV19
TGTGCCAGTAAGGTGGGACAAGACTCTGGAAACACCATATATTTT
CASKVGQDSGNTIYF
>TRBD2|TRBJ2-3|NA|TRBV11-2
TGTGCCAGCAGCCGTCTAGCGGGAGTTGGAGATACGCAGTATTTT
CASSRLAGVGDTQYF
>TRBD1|TRBJ1-1|NA|TRBV20-1
TGCAGTGCAAGTGACAGGGACCGGGGGACTGAAGCTTTCTTT
CSASDRDRGTEAFF
>NA|TRBJ2-3|NA|TRBV19
TGTGCCAGTACCCCCAGCCCTCCATCGATACCGAGCACAGATACGCAGTATTTT
CASTPSPPSIPSTDTQYF
>NA|TRBJ2-7|NA|TRBV18
TGTGCCAGCTCACCCCCGACAGTCCCCTACGAGCAGTACTTC
CASSPPTVPYEQYF
>NA|TRBJ2-7|NA|TRBV5-6
TGTGCCAGCAGCAGGCGGGGGCTGCCCTACGAGCAGTACTTC
CASSRRGLPYEQYF
>NA|TRBJ2-7|few|TRBV12-3/TRBV12-4
TGTGCCAGCAGTTTTGGCTACGAGCAGTACTTC
CASSFGYEQYF
>NA|TRBJ1-2|NA|TRBV5-6
TGTGCCAGCAGCCGGGGATCCGGCTACACCTTC
CASSRGSGYTF
>TRBD2|TRBJ2-2|NA|TRBV5-6
TGTGCCAGCAGCTACTCGGGACTAGCGGACACCGGGGAGCTGTTTTTT
CASSYSGLADTGELFF
>NA|TRBJ1-4|NA|TRBV7-2
TGTGCCAGCAGCTTAATCGGGCTGACTGAAAAACTGTTTTTT
CASSLIGLTEKLFF
>NA|TRBJ1-2|NA|TRBV11-2
TGTGCCAGCAGCTTAGGGGATTTCCGGGGATCGGACTATGGCTACACCTTC
CASSLGDFRGSDYGYTF
>TRBD2|TRBJ2-1|NA|TRBV16
TGTGCCAGCAGCCCCCTGGGACTAGCCGGGGGAAATGAGCAGTTCTTC
CASSPLGLAGGNEQFF
>NA|TRBJ1-1|NA|TRBV5-1
TGCGCCAGCAGGGGGGTGGGGAACACTGAAGCTTTCTTT
CASRGVGNTEAFF
>NA|TRBJ2-2|NA|TRBV15
TGTGCCACCAGCAGAGGTGCGGGGGCCACCAACACCGGGGAGCTGTTTTTT
CATSRGAGATNTGELFF
>NA|TRBJ2-1|NA|TRBV6-1
TGTGCCAGCAGTGAAAGCGGAAGCTCCTACAATGAGCAGTTCTTC
CASSESGSSYNEQFF
>NA|TRBJ1-6|NA|TRBV27
TGTGCCAGCAGTCTTCTCAGGGCGGATTCACCCCTCCACTTT
CASSLLRADSPLHF